The present TCR beta chain was sequenced within a study of T cells in localized non-small cell lung cancer. General observations from the study: Adjacent lung was found to contain a median around 56 of the top 100 tumor clones.

In regard to this clone: Its target is not known.

The V gene lost 4 bases and the J gene lost 6 bases, with 15 bases spanning the gap. The germline gives CDR1 MNHEY, CDR2 SVGAGI. The CDR3 is 14 amino acids. Method: immunoSEQ multiplex PCR; TCRdb's copy keeps in-frame clones and lacks some. The repertoire holds fewer than 45,000 clones, with about four fifths as singletons. The chain combines TRBV6-5 with TRBJ1-2; TRBD1 might be the D (5 bases). This TCR came from a male donor older than 55 with stage III squamous cell lung carcinoma. Source: peripheral blood, taken before any cancer treatment. The CDR3: CASSLRQGANGYTF. The DNA of the CDR3 is TGTGCCAGCAGTTTACGGCAGGGAGCGAATGGCTACACCTTC.